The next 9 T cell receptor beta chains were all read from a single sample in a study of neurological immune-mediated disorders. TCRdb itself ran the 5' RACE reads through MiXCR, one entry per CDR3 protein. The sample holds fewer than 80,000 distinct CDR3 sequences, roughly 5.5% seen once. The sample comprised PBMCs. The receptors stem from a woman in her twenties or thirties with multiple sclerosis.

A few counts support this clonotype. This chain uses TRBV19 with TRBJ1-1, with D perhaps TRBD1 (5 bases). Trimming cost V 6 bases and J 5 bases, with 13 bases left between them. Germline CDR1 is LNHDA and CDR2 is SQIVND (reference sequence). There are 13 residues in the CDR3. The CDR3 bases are TGTGCCAGTAGGGGACGGACGGGGACTGAAGCTTTCTTT. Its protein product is CASRGRTGTEAFF.

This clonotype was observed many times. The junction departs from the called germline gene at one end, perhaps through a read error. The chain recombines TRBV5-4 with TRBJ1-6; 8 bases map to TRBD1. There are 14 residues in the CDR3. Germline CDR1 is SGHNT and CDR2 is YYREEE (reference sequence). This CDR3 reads CASSGTGGDSPLNF. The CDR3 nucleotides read TGTGCCAGCAGCGGGACAGGCGGGGATTCACCCCTCAACTTT.

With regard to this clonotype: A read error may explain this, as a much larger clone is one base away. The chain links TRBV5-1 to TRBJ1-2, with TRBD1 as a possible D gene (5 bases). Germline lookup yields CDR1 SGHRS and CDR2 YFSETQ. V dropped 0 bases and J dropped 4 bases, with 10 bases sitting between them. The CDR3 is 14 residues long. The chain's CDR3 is CASSLGQRLYGYTF. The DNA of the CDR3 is TGCGCCAGCAGCTTGGGACAGAGGCTCTATGGCTACACCTTC.

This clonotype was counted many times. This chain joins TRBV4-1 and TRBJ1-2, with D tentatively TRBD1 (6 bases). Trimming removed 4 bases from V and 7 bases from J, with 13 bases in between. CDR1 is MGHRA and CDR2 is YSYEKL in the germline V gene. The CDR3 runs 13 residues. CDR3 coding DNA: TGCGCCAGCAGCCTACCCTTAGGGGGTGGCTACACCTTC. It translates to CASSLPLGGGYTF.

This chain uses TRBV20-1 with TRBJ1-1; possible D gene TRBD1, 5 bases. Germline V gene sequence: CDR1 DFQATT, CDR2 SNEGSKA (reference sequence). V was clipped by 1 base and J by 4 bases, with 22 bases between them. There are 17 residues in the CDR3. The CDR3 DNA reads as TGCAGTGCTAGAGGGACCGGAAGGGGAGGGCTGGTCACTGAAGCTTTCTTT. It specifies CSARGTGRGGLVTEAFF.

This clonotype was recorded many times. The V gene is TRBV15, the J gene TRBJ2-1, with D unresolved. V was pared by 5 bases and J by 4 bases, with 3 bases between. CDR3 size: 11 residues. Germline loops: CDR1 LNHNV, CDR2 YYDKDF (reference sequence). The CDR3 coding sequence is TGTGCCACCAGCCAGTACAATGAGCAGTTCTTC. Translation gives CATSQYNEQFF.

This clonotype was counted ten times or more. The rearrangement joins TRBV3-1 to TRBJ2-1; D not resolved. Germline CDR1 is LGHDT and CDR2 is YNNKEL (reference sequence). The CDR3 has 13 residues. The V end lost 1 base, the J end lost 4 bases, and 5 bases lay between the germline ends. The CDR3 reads CASSQAYYNEQFF. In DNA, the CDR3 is TGTGCCAGCAGCCAAGCGTATTACAATGAGCAGTTCTTC.

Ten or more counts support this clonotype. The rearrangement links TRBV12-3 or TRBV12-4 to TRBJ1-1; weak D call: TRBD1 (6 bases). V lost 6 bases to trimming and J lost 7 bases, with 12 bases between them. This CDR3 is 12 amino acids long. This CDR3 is CASSRGTLEAFF. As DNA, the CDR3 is TGTGCCAGCAGCAGAGGGACACTTGAAGCTTTCTTT.

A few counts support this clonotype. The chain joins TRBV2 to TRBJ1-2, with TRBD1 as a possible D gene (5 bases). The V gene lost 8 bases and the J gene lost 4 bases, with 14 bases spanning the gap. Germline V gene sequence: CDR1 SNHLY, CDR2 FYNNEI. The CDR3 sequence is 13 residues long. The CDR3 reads CASCAGTSYGYTF. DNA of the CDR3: TGTGCCAGCTGCGCGGGGACCTCCTATGGCTACACCTTC.